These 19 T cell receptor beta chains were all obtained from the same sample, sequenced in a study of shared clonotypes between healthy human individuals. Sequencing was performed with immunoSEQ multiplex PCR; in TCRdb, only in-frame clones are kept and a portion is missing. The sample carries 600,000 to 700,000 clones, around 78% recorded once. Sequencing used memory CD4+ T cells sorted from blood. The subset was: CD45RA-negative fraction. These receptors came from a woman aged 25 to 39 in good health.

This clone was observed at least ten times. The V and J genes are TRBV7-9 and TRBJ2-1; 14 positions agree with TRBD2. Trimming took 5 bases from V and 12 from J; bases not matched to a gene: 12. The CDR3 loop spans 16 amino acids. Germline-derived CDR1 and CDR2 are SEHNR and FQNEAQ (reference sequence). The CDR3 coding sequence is TGTGCCAGCAGCCCCTCGGGACTAGCGGGAGTAGGGATGCAGTTCTTC. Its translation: CASSPSGLAGVGMQFF.

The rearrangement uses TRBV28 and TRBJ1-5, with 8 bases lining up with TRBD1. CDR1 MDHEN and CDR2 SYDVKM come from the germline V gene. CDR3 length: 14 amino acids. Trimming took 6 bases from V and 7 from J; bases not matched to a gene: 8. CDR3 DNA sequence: TGTGCCAGCAGGACAGGGGAGGTTGGCCAGCCCCAGCATTTT. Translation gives CASRTGEVGQPQHF.

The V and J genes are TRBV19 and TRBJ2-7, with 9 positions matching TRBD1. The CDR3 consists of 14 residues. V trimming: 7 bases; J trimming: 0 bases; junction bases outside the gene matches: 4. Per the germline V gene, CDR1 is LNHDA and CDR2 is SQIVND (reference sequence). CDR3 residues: CASTATGGSYEQYF. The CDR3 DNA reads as TGTGCCAGTACGGCGACAGGGGGCTCCTACGAGCAGTACTTC.

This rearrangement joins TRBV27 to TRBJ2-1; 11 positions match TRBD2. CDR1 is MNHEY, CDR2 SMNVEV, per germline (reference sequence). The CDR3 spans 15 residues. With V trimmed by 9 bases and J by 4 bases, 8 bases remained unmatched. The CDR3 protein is CASNSLAGEYNEQFF. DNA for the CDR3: TGTGCCAGTAACTCACTAGCGGGAGAATACAATGAGCAGTTCTTC.

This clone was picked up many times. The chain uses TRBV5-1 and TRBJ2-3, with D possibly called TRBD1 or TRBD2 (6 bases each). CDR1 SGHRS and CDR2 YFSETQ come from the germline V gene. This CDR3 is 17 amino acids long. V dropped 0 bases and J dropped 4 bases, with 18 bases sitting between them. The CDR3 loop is CASSLGVRGRIPDTQYF. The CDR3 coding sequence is TGCGCCAGCAGCTTGGGCGTTCGGGGGCGAATCCCAGATACGCAGTATTTT.

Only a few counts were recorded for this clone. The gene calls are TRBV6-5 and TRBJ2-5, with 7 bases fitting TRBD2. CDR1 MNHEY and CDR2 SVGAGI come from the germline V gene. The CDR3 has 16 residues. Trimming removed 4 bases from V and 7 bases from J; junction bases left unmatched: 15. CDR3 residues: CASSSPRLASMATQYF. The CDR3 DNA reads TGTGCCAGCAGTTCCCCCCGACTAGCCTCGATGGCGACCCAGTACTTC.

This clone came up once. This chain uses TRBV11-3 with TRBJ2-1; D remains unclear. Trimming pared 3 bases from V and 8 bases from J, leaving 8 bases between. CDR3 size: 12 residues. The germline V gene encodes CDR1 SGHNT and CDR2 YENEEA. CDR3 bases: TGTGCCAGCAGCTTGAGTGGGTATGAGCAGTTCTTC. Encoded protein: CASSLSGYEQFF.

The CDR3 bases are TGTGCCAGCAGTGGAGGGGGCGCTCGCAATCAGCCCCAGCATTTT. This sequence encodes CASSGGGARNQPQHF. The J gene is TRBJ1-5, the V gene TRBV6-1; 7 bases line up with TRBD1. V lost 4 bases to trimming and J lost 2 bases; unmatched junction nucleotides: 5. This CDR3 region has 15 residues. The germline CDR1 and CDR2 sequences are MNHNS and SASEGT.

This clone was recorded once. The CDR3 sequence: CASSPRQTFQETQYF. The DNA for the CDR3 is TGTGCCAGCAGCCCACGACAGACCTTCCAAGAGACCCAGTACTTC. The rearrangement joins TRBV11-1 to TRBJ2-5; D might be TRBD1 (5 bases). Germline-derived CDR1 and CDR2 are SGHAT and FQDESV (reference sequence). Deletions cut 5 bases from V and 1 base from J, with 14 bases between. The CDR3 totals 15 residues.

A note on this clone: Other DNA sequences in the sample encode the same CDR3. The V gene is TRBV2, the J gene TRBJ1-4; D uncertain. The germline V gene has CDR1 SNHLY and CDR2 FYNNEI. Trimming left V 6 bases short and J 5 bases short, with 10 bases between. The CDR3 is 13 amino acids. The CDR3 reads CASSDRRNEKLFF. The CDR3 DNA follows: TGTGCCAGCAGCGATAGAAGAAATGAAAAACTGTTTTTT.

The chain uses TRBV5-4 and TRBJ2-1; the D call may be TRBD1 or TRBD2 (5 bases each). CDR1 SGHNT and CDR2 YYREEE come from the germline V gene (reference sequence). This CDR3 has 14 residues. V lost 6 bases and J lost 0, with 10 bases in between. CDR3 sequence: CASTDGTSYNEQFF. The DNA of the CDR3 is TGTGCCAGCACGGACGGGACCTCCTACAATGAGCAGTTCTTC.

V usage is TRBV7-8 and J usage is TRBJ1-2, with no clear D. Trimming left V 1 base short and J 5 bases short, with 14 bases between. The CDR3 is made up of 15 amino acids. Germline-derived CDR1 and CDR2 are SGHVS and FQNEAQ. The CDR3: CASSLEPPVSYGYTF. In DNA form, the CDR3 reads TGTGCCAGCAGCTTAGAACCCCCCGTCTCGTATGGCTACACCTTC.

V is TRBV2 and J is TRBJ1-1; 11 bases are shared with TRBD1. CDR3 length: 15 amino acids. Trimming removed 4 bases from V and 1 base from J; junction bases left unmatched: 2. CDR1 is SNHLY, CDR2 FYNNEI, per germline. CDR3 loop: CASSGTGGGNTEAFF. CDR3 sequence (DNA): TGTGCCAGCAGTGGGACAGGGGGCGGGAACACTGAAGCTTTCTTT.

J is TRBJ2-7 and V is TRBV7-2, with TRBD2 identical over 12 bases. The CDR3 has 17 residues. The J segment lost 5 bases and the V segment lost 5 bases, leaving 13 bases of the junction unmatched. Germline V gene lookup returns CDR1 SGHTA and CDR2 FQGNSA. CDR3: CASSQDLLAGGGDEQYF. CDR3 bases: TGTGCCAGCAGCCAAGATCTACTAGCGGGAGGTGGGGACGAGCAGTACTTC.

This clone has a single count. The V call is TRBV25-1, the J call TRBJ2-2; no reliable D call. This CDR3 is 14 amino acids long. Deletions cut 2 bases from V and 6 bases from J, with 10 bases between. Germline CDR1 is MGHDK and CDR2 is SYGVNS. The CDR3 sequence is CASSEALGSGELFF. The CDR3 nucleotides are TGTGCCAGCAGTGAAGCTCTCGGGTCCGGGGAGCTGTTTTTT.

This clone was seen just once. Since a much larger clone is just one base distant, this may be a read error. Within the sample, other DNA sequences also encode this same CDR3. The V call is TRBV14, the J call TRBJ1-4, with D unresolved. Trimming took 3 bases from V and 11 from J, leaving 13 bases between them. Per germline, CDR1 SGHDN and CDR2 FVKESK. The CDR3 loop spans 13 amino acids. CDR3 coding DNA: TGTGCCAGCAGCCAGGGGTTATACGAGAAACTGTTTTTT. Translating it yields CASSQGLYEKLFF.

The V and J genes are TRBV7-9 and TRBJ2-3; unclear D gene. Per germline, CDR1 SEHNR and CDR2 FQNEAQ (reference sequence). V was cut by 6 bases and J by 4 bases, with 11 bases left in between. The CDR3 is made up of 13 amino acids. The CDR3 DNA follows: TGTGCCAGCAGTCCTCCAAATTCAGATACGCAGTATTTT. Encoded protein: CASSPPNSDTQYF. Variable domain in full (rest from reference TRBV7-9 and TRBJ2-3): DTGVSQNPRHKITKRGQNVTFRCDPISEHNRLYWYRQTLGQGPEFLTYFQNEAQLEKSRLLSDRFSAERPKGSFSTLEIQRTEQGDSAMYLCASSPPNSDTQYFGPGTRLTVL.

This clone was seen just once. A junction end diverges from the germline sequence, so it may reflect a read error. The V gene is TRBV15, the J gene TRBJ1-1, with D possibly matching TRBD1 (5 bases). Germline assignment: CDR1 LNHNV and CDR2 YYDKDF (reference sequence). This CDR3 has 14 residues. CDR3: CAASPRQGDTEAFF. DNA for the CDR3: TGTGCCGCCAGCCCCCGTCAGGGAGACACTGAAGCTTTCTTT.

CDR3 region: CASSPRTPSYEQYF. The CDR3, as DNA: TGTGCCAGCAGTCCCCGGACACCCTCCTACGAGCAGTACTTC. The chain joins TRBV28 to TRBJ2-7; maybe TRBD1 (5 bases). Germline V lookup: CDR1 MDHEN, CDR2 SYDVKM. V dropped 5 bases and J dropped 0 bases, with 11 bases sitting between them. This CDR3 is built from 14 residues.